This T cell receptor beta chain is from a study of T-cell memory formation after mild COVID-19. There are many counts of this clonotype. Its antigen is unidentified. Whole-study results and caveats: The appearance of some responding clones in pre-infection memory suggested that cross-reactive memory joined.

Researchers used 5'RACE with constant-segment primers to make TCR alpha and TCR beta cDNA libraries that carry sample barcodes and UMIs. TCRdb re-called the 5' RACE reads through MiXCR, storing one row per CDR3 protein. Of about 90,000 distinct CDR3 sequences detected, about 13% appear once; the ten largest clones hold roughly a quarter. The V end was cut by 5 bases, the J end by 4 bases, with 18 bases between. This CDR3 is built from 15 residues. Germline CDR1 is PRHDT and CDR2 is FYEKMQ (reference sequence). Sequencing was done on a sample of PBMCs or a T cell subset sorted from them (not recorded which). This chain uses TRBV13 with TRBJ2-7; a weak D match, TRBD2 (6 bases). The clonotype was recovered from an adult woman who had mild COVID-19 (a few samples of this study predate the infection). Cell type and time point are not known. The CDR3 sequence is CASSTRDSPLYEQYF. CDR3 in DNA: TGTGCCAGCAGCACCAGGGACTCCCCATTGTACGAGCAGTACTTC.